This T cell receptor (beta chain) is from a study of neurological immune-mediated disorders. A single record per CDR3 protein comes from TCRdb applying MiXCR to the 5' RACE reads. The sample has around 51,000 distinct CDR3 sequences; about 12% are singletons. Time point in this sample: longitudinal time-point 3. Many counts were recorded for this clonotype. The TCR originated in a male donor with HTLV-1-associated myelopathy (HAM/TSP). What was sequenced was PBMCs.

DNA of the CDR3: TGTGCCAGCCGGGACGAGGGAGGTACGGCTGCCAATGAGCAGTTCTTC. Amino acid sequence: CASRDEGGTAANEQFF. The chain has TRBV28 and TRBJ2-1; a weak D match, TRBD2 (6 bases). Looked up from germline, CDR1 is MDHEN and CDR2 is SYDVKM. With 8 bases removed from V and 6 bases from J, the gap between germline ends came to 23 bases. The CDR3 loop spans 16 amino acids.